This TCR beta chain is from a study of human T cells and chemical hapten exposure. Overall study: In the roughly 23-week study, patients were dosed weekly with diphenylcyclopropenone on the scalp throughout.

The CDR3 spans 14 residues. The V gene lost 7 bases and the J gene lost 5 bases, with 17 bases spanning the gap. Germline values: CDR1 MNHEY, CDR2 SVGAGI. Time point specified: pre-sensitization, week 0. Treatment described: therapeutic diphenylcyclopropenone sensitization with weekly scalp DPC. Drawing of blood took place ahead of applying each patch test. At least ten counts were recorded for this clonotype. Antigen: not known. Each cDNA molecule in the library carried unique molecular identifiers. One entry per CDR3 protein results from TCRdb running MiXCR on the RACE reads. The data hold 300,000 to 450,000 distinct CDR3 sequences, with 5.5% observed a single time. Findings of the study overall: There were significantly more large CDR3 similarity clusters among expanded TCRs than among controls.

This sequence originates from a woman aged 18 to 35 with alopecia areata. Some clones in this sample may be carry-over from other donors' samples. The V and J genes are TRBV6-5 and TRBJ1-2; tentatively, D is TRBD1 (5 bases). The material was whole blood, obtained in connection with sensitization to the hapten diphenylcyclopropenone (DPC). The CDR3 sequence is CASTPAAGGYGYTF. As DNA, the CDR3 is TGTGCCAGCACCCCCGCAGCCGGGGGGTATGGCTACACCTTC.